This is a list of T cell receptor beta chains from one sample in a study of immune characterization of retroperitoneal liposarcoma. TCRdb passed the PCR reads through MiXCR, listing each CDR3 protein once. Found here are some 15,000 distinct CDR3 sequences, about 45% of them singletons; the top ten hold roughly 12%. The sample consisted of tumor tissue. These receptors were taken from a female donor with retroperitoneal liposarcoma. Each CDR3 is given with its conserved first and last residue. Only part of the rows carry a size: once, few, many, or a class if the clone is expanded.

CDR3aa	abundance	v_gene	j_gene
CASSLGGQGGVYEQYF	few	TRBV28	NA
CASSSGTGTYEQYF	NA	TRBV6-1	NA
CASSLDSRLNAEAFF	NA	TRBV11-3	TRBJ1-1
CASSPGLGYTF	NA	TRBV6-1	TRBJ1-2
CAVTQAGGSDEQFF	NA	TRBV6-2/TRBV6-3	TRBJ2-1
CASRHGSYEQFF	few	TRBV6-1	TRBJ2-1
CASRGLAGETQYF	NA	TRBV6-1	TRBJ2-5
CASSKRTGGSEQFF	NA	TRBV11-1	TRBJ2-1
CATNRASANNEQFF	NA	TRBV6-5	TRBJ2-1
CASSIQYAKNIQYF	few	TRBV28	TRBJ2-4
CASSGQGSGEDEQFF	few	TRBV6-1	TRBJ2-1
CASRTRLAGGNEQFF	few	TRBV6-1	TRBJ2-1
CASSEREGTVTDTQYF	many	TRBV6-1	TRBJ2-3
CASSLVGGGNEQFF	few	TRBV7-8	TRBJ2-1
CASCSGTANYGYTF	NA	TRBV6-5	TRBJ1-2